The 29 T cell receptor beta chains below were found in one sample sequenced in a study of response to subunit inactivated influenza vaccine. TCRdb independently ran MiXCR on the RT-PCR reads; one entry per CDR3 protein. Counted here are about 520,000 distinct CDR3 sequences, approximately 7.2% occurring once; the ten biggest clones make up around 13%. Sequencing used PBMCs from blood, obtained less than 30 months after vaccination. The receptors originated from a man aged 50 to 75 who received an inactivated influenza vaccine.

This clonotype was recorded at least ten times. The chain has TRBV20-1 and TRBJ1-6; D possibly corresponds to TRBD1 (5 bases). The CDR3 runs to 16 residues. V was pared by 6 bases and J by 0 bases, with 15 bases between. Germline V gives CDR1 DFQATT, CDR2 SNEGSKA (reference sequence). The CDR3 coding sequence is TGCAGTGCACCGGACATGGCGAGCTCCTATAATTCACCCCTCCACTTT. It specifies CSAPDMASSYNSPLHF.

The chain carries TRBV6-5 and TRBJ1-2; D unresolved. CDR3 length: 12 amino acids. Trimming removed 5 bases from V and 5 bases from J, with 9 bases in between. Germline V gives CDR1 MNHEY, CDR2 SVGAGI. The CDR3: CASSRASYGYTF. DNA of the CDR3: TGTGCCAGCAGTCGGGCTTCATATGGCTACACCTTC.

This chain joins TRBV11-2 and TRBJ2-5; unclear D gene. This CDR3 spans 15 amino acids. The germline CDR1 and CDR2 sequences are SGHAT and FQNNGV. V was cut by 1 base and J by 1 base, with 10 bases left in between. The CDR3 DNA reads TGTGCCAGCAGCTTAGTAACGACCTTCCAAGAGACCCAGTACTTC. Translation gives CASSLVTTFQETQYF.

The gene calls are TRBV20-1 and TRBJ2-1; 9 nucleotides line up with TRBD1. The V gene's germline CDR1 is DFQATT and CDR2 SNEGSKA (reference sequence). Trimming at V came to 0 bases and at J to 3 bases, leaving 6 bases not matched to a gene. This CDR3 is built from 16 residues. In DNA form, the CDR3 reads TGCAGTGCTAGAGATATAGGGACAGGGAGCTACAATGAGCAGTTCTTC. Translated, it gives CSARDIGTGSYNEQFF.

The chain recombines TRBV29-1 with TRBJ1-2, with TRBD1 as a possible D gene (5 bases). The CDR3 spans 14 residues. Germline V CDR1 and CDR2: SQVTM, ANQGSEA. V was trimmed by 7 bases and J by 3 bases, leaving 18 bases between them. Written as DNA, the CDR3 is TGCAGCGCCGGAGCGGGGGGAGGGGACTATGGCTACACCTTC. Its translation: CSAGAGGGDYGYTF.

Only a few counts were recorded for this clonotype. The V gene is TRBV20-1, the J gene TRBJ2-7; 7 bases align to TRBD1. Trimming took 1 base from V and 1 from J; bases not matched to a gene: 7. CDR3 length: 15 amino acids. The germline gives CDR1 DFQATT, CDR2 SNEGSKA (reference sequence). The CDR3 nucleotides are TGCAGTGCTAGAGGAGCAGGGGGTCGTTCCTACGAGCAGTACTTC. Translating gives CSARGAGGRSYEQYF.

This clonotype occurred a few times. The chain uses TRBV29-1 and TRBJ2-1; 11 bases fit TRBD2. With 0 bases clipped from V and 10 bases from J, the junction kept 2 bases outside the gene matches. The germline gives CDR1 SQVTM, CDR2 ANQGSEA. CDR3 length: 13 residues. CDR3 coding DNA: TGCAGCGTTGAAGAACTAGCGGGAGAGGAGCAGTTCTTC. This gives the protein CSVEELAGEEQFF.

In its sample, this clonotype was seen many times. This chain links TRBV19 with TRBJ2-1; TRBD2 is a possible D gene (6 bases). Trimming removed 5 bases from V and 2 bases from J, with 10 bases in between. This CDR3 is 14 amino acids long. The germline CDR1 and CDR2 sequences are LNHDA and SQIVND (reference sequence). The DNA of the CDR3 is TGTGCCAGTAGTTTCGGAGGGACCTACAATGAGCAGTTCTTC. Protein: CASSFGGTYNEQFF.

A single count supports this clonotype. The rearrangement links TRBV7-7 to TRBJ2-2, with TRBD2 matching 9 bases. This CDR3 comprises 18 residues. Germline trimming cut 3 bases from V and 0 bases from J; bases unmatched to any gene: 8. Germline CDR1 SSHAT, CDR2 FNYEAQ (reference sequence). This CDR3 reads CASSFRVAGEPNTGELFF. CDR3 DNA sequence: TGTGCCAGCAGCTTTCGGGTAGCGGGAGAACCGAACACCGGGGAGCTGTTTTTT.

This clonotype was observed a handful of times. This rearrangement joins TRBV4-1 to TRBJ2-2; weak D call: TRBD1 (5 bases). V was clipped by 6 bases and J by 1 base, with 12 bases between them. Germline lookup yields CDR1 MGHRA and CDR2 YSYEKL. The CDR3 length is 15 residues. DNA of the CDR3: TGCGCCAGCAGGCAGAACAGGAGGAACACCGGGGAGCTGTTTTTT. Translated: CASRQNRRNTGELFF.

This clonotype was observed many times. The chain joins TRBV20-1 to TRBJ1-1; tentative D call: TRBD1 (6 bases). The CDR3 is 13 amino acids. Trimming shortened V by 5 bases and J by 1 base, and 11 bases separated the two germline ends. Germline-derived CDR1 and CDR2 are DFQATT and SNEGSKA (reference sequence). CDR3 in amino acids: CSASGQGNTEAFF. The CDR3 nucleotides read TGCAGTGCTTCGGGACAAGGGAACACTGAAGCTTTCTTT.

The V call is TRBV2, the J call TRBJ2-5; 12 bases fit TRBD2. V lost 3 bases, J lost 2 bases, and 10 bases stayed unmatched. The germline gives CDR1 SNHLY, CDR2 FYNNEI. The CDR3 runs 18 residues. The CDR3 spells CASSEWLAGGPLQETQYF. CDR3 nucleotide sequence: TGTGCCAGCAGTGAGTGGCTAGCGGGGGGGCCGTTGCAAGAGACCCAGTACTTC.

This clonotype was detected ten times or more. The CDR3 is CASSLATSLEAFF. The CDR3 DNA sequence: TGTGCCAGCAGTTTAGCCACCAGCCTTGAAGCTTTCTTT. The chain joins TRBV12-3 or TRBV12-4 to TRBJ1-1; D is uncertain. The V end was cut by 0 bases, the J end by 7 bases, with 9 bases between. The CDR3 sequence is 13 residues long.

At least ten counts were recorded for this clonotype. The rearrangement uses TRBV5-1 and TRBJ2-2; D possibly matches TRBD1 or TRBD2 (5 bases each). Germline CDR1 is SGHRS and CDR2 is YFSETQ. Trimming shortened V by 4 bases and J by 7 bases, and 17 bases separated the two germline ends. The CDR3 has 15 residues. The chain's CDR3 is CASSVEQGRGGELFF. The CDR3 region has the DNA TGCGCCAGCAGCGTGGAGCAGGGACGGGGCGGGGAGCTGTTTTTT.

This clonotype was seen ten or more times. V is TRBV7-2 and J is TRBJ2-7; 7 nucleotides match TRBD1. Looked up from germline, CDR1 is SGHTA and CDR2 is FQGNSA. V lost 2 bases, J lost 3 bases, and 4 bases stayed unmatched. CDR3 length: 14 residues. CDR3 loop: CASSLRDRIYEQYF. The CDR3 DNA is TGTGCCAGCAGCTTAAGGGACAGAATCTACGAGCAGTACTTC.

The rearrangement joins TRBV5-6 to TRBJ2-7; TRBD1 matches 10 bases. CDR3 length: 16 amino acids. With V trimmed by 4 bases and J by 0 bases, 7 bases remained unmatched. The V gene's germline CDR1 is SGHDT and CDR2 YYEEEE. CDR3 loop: CASSQTGTGVSYEQYF. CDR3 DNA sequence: TGTGCCAGCAGCCAAACCGGGACAGGGGTCTCCTACGAGCAGTACTTC.

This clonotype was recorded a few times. The CDR3 protein is CSVSGTGDKNIQYF. The CDR3 nucleotides read TGCAGCGTTTCCGGGACAGGGGACAAAAACATTCAGTACTTC. J is TRBJ2-4 and V is TRBV29-1, with 10 bases identical to TRBD1. Losses at the gene ends were 5 bases for V and 3 bases for J; bases not matched to a gene: 4. Germline-derived CDR1 and CDR2 are SQVTM and ANQGSEA. This CDR3 contains 14 residues.

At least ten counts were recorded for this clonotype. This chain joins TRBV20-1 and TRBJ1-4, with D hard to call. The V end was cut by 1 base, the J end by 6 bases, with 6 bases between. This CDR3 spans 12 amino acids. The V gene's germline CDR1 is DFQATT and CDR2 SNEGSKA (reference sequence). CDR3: CSARALDEKLFF. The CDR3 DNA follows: TGCAGTGCTAGAGCTCTGGATGAAAAACTGTTTTTT.

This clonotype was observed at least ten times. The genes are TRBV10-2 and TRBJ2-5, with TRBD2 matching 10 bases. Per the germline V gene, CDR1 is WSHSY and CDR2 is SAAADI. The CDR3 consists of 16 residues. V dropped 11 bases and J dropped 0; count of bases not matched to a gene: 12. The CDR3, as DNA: TGCGCCGCAGCAGGCGGACTAGCGGAATACCAAGAGACCCAGTACTTC. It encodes CAAAGGLAEYQETQYF.

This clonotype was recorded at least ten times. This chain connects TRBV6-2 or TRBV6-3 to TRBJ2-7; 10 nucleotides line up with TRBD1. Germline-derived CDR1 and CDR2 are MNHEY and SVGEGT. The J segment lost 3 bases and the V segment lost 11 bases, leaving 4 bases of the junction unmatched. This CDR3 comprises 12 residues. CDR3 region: CASGDRGYEQYF. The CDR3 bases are TGTGCCTCGGGGGACAGGGGCTACGAGCAGTACTTC.

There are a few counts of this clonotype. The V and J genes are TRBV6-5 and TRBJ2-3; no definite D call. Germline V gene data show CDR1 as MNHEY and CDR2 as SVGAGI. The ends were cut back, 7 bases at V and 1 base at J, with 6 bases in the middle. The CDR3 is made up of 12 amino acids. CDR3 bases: TGTGCCAGCAATTCCGGCACAGATACGCAGTATTTT. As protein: CASNSGTDTQYF.

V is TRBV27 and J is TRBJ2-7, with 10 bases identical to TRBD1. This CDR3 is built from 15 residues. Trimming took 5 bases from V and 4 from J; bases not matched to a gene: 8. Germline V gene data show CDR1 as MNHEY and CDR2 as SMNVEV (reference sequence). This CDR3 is CASSVGQGIQYEQYF. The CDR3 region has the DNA TGTGCCAGCAGTGTGGGACAGGGGATTCAATACGAGCAGTACTTC.

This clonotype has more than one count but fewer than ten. The CDR3 sequence: CASSSIGVYQPQHF. The CDR3 region has the DNA TGTGCCAGCAGCTCGATTGGGGTATATCAGCCCCAGCATTTT. V usage is TRBV7-9 and J usage is TRBJ1-5; D uncertain. CDR3 length: 14 amino acids. The ends were cut back, 4 bases at V and 5 bases at J, with 12 bases in the middle. Germline V gene sequence: CDR1 SEHNR, CDR2 FQNEAQ (reference sequence).

The CDR3 here is CASSAVGWYGQETQYF. The CDR3 DNA reads as TGTGCCAGCAGCGCAGTGGGATGGTACGGCCAAGAGACCCAGTACTTC. The chain is built from TRBV7-2 and TRBJ2-5; no definite D call. Germline values: CDR1 SGHTA, CDR2 FQGNSA. There are 16 residues in the CDR3. The germline V and J ends were trimmed by 5 bases and 1 base, with 17 bases remaining between them.

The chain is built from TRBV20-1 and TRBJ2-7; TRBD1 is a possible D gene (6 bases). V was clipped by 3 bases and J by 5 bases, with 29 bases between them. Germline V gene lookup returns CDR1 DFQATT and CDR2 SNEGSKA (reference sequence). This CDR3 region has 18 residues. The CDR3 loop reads CSARGQLQRASLLNEQYF. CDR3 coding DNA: TGCAGTGCTAGGGGACAACTACAAAGAGCCTCTCTCCTTAACGAGCAGTACTTC.

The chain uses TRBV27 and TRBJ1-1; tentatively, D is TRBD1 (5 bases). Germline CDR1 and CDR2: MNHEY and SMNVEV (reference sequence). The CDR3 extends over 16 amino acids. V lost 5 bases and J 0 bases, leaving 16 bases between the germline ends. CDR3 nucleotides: TGTGCCAGCAGTACTGGCAGGGCAGCAATGAACACTGAAGCTTTCTTT. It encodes CASSTGRAAMNTEAFF.

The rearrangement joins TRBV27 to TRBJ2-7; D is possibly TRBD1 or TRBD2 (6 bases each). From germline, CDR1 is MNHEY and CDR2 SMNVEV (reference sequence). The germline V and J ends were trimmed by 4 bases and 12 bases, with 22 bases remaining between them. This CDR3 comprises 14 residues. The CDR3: CASSSGDRPRALYF. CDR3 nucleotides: TGTGCCAGCAGTTCGGGAGACAGGCCGAGAGCATTGTACTTC.

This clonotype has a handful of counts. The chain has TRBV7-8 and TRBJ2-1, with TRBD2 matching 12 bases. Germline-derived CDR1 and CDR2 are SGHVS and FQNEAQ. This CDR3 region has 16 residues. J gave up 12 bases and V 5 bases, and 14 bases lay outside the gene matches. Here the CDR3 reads CASSPLTSGGLSGQFF. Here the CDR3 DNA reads TGTGCCAGCAGCCCGCTGACTAGCGGGGGCCTCTCAGGGCAGTTCTTC. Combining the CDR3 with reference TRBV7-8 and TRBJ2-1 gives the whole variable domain GAGVSQSPRYKVAKRGQDVALRCDPISGHVSLFWYQQALGQGPEFLTYFQNEAQLDKSGLPSDRFFAERPEGSVSTLKIQRTQQEDSAVYLCASSPLTSGGLSGQFFGPGTRLTVL.

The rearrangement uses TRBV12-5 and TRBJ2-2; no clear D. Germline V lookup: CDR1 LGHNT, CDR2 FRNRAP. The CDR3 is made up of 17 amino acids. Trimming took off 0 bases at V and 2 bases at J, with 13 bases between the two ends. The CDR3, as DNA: TGTGCTAGTGGTTTGGTACTGCCAACCCTTAACACCGGGGAGCTGTTTTTT. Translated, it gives CASGLVLPTLNTGELFF. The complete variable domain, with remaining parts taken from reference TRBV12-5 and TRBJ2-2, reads DARVTQTPRHKVTEMGQEVTMRCQPILGHNTVFWYRQTMMQGLELLAYFRNRAPLDDSGMPKDRFSAEMPDATLATLKIQPSEPRDSAVYFCASGLVLPTLNTGELFFGEGSRLTVL.